These 17 T cell receptor beta chains came from one sample sequenced in a study of cytomegalovirus exposure and HLA in healthy donors. The study ran its PCR with 60 Vbeta and 13 Jbeta primers. Generated by immunoSEQ multiplex PCR, the TCRdb table keeps only in-frame clones and is missing some. The table shows 150,000 to 200,000 clones, with about four fifths occurring only once. Sequenced input: PBMCs. The receptors stem from a woman aged 40 to 50 in good health and CMV-seronegative.

The chain carries TRBV2 and TRBJ2-3, with 9 bases matching TRBD1. After removal of 4 bases from V and 4 bases from J, the junction contained 12 bases not matched to a gene. The V gene's germline CDR1 is SNHLY and CDR2 FYNNEI. The CDR3 extends over 17 amino acids. CDR3 in DNA: TGTGCCAGCAGTGCCGGGACAGGGCACAACTTGGCAGATACGCAGTATTTT. This encodes CASSAGTGHNLADTQYF.

This chain links TRBV6-5 with TRBJ2-6; possibly TRBD2 for D (5 bases). V was clipped by 8 bases and J by 3 bases, with 8 bases between them. Germline V gene data show CDR1 as MNHEY and CDR2 as SVGAGI. CDR3 size: 13 residues. The CDR3 DNA follows: TGTGCCAGCGGAGGCTTTGGGGCCAACGTCCTGACTTTC. As protein: CASGGFGANVLTF.

The chain is built from TRBV19 and TRBJ1-1; a weak D match, TRBD1 (5 bases). Germline V gives CDR1 LNHDA, CDR2 SQIVND (reference sequence). The ends were cut back, 8 bases at V and 1 base at J, with 14 bases in the middle. The CDR3 spans 14 residues. The CDR3 reads CASVRVTGNTEAFF. The CDR3 DNA reads TGTGCCAGTGTCCGCGTCACAGGGAACACTGAAGCTTTCTTT.

The chain couples TRBV11-3 to TRBJ2-1; TRBD2 matches at 10 bases. Germline V gene sequence: CDR1 SGHNT, CDR2 YENEEA. V shed 4 bases, J shed 9 bases, and the junction held 3 bases outside the gene matches. This CDR3 spans 13 amino acids. The CDR3 bases are TGTGCCAGCAGCTGGAGCGGGAGGGGTGAGCAGTTCTTC. Its protein product is CASSWSGRGEQFF. The whole variable domain, filled in from reference TRBV11-3 and TRBJ2-1, reads EAGVVQSPRYKIIEKKQPVAFWCNPISGHNTLYWYLQNLGQGPELLIRYENEEAVDDSQLPKDRFSAERLKGVDSTLKIQPAELGDSAVYLCASSWSGRGEQFFGPGTRLTVL.

This rearrangement joins TRBV30 to TRBJ1-3; D not certain. V gave up 2 bases and J gave up 2 bases, with 4 bases separating them. The CDR3 length is 12 residues. Germline CDR1 reads GTSNPN; CDR2 reads SVGIG (reference sequence). Here the CDR3 reads CAWSPAGNTIYF. The CDR3 DNA sequence: TGTGCCTGGAGTCCAGCTGGAAACACCATATATTTT.

Of note for this clone: Other DNA sequences in the sample encode the same CDR3. This chain joins TRBV9 and TRBJ2-2; D is perhaps TRBD2 (5 bases). The CDR3 consists of 15 residues. The ends were cut back, 8 bases at V and 0 bases at J, with 14 bases in the middle. Germline CDR1 and CDR2: SGDLS and YYNGEE. The DNA of the CDR3 is TGTGCCAGTAGGATCTCGGGAACGAACACCGGGGAGCTGTTTTTT. Amino acids: CASRISGTNTGELFF.

The chain employs TRBV5-1 and TRBJ2-2; a possible D gene is TRBD1 (5 bases). The CDR3 extends over 13 amino acids. V was trimmed by 4 bases and J by 5 bases, leaving 9 bases between them. Looked up from germline, CDR1 is SGHRS and CDR2 is YFSETQ. The CDR3, as DNA: TGCGCCAGCAGCCCCTCAGGGACCGGGGAGCTGTTTTTT. Its protein is CASSPSGTGELFF.

CDR3 nucleotide sequence: TGTGCCTGGAGTGTCGGAAAGGGGCCCTACGAGCAGTACTTC. Encoded protein: CAWSVGKGPYEQYF. The chain links TRBV30 to TRBJ2-7; D perhaps matches TRBD1 (5 bases). Per germline, CDR1 GTSNPN and CDR2 SVGIG (reference sequence). The V end was cut by 0 bases, the J end by 2 bases, with 11 bases between. The CDR3 sequence is 14 residues long.

The V gene is TRBV28, the J gene TRBJ1-2; 8 bases map to TRBD1. Looked up from germline, CDR1 is MDHEN and CDR2 is SYDVKM. With V trimmed by 1 base and J by 2 bases, 6 bases remained unmatched. The CDR3 is 16 residues long. The CDR3 region has the DNA TGTGCCAGCAGTTTATTTGGGCAGGGGGCAAACTATGGCTACACCTTC. Its translation: CASSLFGQGANYGYTF.

The chain recombines TRBV5-5 with TRBJ2-1, with D perhaps matching TRBD1 (8 bases). Per germline, CDR1 SGHKS and CDR2 YYEKEE (reference sequence). The ends were cut back, 5 bases at V and 6 bases at J, with 27 bases in the middle. The CDR3 sequence is 18 residues long. DNA of the CDR3: TGTGCCAGCAGATCGACAGGGGTCGATGGCGGGAGAATCAATGAGCAGTTCTTC. Translated: CASRSTGVDGGRINEQFF.

This chain connects TRBV30 to TRBJ2-5; D gene ambiguous. From germline, CDR1 is GTSNPN and CDR2 SVGIG (reference sequence). V was pared by 2 bases and J by 1 base, with 8 bases between. The CDR3 runs 13 residues. This CDR3 reads CAWSSHFQETQYF. DNA for the CDR3: TGTGCCTGGAGTAGCCATTTCCAAGAGACCCAGTACTTC.

This chain joins TRBV4-3 and TRBJ1-2; TRBD1 matches 8 bases. The CDR3 totals 14 residues. Germline-derived CDR1 and CDR2 are LGHNA and YSLEER. Trimming removed 3 bases from V and 5 bases from J; junction bases left unmatched: 5. The CDR3 loop is CASSQDRARYGYTF. The DNA for the CDR3 is TGCGCCAGCAGCCAGGACAGGGCACGGTATGGCTACACCTTC.

The V call is TRBV2, the J call TRBJ1-2; 8 nucleotides line up with TRBD1. Losses at the gene ends were 0 bases for V and 4 bases for J; bases not matched to a gene: 7. CDR3 size: 16 residues. Germline CDR1 is SNHLY and CDR2 is FYNNEI. CDR3 nucleotide sequence: TGTGCCAGCAGTGAAGCCTCAGGGGGCGCGGGCTATGGCTACACCTTC. It codes for CASSEASGGAGYGYTF.

This clone was counted only a few times. V gene TRBV5-4 combines with J gene TRBJ2-7; 7 nucleotides align to TRBD1. This CDR3 has 12 amino acids. Germline V CDR1 and CDR2: SGHNT, YYREEE (reference sequence). Losses at the gene ends were 3 bases for V and 5 bases for J; bases not matched to a gene: 2. CDR3 DNA sequence: TGTGCCAGCAGCTGGGACAGTAACGAGCAGTACGTC. This translates into CASSWDSNEQYV.

The CDR3 DNA follows: TGTGCCAGTACCGCTGGGGGGACAGGGGGCGCGGCTGAAGCTTTCTTT. This gives the protein CASTAGGTGGAAEAFF. The chain has TRBV19 and TRBJ1-1, with 12 positions matching TRBD1. Germline values: CDR1 LNHDA, CDR2 SQIVND (reference sequence). With V trimmed by 7 bases and J by 6 bases, 12 bases remained unmatched. This CDR3 is built from 16 residues.

The chain is built from TRBV19 and TRBJ2-1, with 8 bases aligning to TRBD2. The CDR3 has 15 amino acids. The germline gives CDR1 LNHDA, CDR2 SQIVND (reference sequence). Unmatched junction bases numbered 2, after V lost 4 bases and J lost 0 bases. The CDR3 spells CASSRREDSYNEQFF. CDR3 DNA sequence: TGTGCCAGTAGTAGGCGGGAGGACTCCTACAATGAGCAGTTCTTC.

The chain recombines TRBV19 with TRBJ2-1, with TRBD2 matching 10 bases. With V trimmed by 4 bases and J by 0 bases, 12 bases remained unmatched. The CDR3 sequence is 19 residues long. Per germline, CDR1 LNHDA and CDR2 SQIVND (reference sequence). This CDR3 reads CASSSIVSGGSRSYNEQFF. CDR3 DNA sequence: TGTGCCAGTAGTAGTATAGTTAGCGGGGGGTCCCGCTCCTACAATGAGCAGTTCTTC.